This is a list of T cell receptor beta chains from one sample in a study of blood T cell repertoires in COVID-19. Assay: immunoSEQ multiplex PCR; the TCRdb copy retains only in-frame clones and omits some. This table has about 130,000 clones, around 80% appearing once. Sequencing was done on a sample of peripheral blood. Source of these receptors: a human donor in a cohort sampled during active COVID-19. Each CDR3 is given with its conserved first and last residue. Expanded clones get a size class; other rows say once, few or many, or leave the size out.

v_gene: TRBV7-9
abundance: .
j_gene: TRBJ2-7
CDR3aa: CASSLGGADEQYF

v_gene: TRBV2
abundance: .
j_gene: TRBJ2-6
CDR3aa: CASIPVSGANVLTF

v_gene: TRBV2
abundance: once
j_gene: TRBJ1-1
CDR3aa: CASRGAMSTEAFF

v_gene: TRBV7-9
abundance: few
j_gene: TRBJ1-5
CDR3aa: CASSLGRGFQPQHF

v_gene: TRBV28
abundance: .
j_gene: TRBJ1-1
CDR3aa: CASSLPGQTEAFF

v_gene: TRBV25-1
abundance: .
j_gene: TRBJ1-1
CDR3aa: CASSELTTTEAFF

v_gene: TRBV3-1/TRBV3-2
abundance: .
j_gene: TRBJ1-3
CDR3aa: CASSLPGNTIYF

v_gene: TRBV7-6
abundance: .
j_gene: TRBJ2-3
CDR3aa: CASSPTGHRADTQYF

v_gene: TRBV6-2/TRBV6-3
abundance: .
j_gene: TRBJ1-1
CDR3aa: CASSYSSQAPIRSEAFF

v_gene: TRBV7-8
abundance: .
j_gene: TRBJ2-3
CDR3aa: CASSLVTGQNTDTQYF

v_gene: TRBV6-5
abundance: .
j_gene: TRBJ2-7
CDR3aa: CASRTARGPAYEQYF

v_gene: TRBV7-9
abundance: .
j_gene: TRBJ2-7
CDR3aa: CASSFRDRPYEQYF

v_gene: TRBV7-6
abundance: .
j_gene: TRBJ2-3
CDR3aa: CASSRFTDTQYF

v_gene: TRBV6-6
abundance: once
j_gene: TRBJ1-3
CDR3aa: CASSTSTGGAGNTIYF

v_gene: TRBV18
abundance: .
j_gene: TRBJ2-1
CDR3aa: CASSPRDTYYNEQFF

v_gene: TRBV5-4
abundance: .
j_gene: TRBJ1-2
CDR3aa: CASSLEQVLGAGYTF

v_gene: TRBV19
abundance: .
j_gene: TRBJ1-1
CDR3aa: CASSVTPNTEAFF

v_gene: TRBV5-5
abundance: .
j_gene: TRBJ2-5
CDR3aa: CASSLVRGHQETQYF

v_gene: TRBV7-9
abundance: .
j_gene: TRBJ2-5
CDR3aa: CASSLRGASGETQYF

v_gene: TRBV13
abundance: .
j_gene: TRBJ2-5
CDR3aa: CASSTWDRGSETQYF

v_gene: TRBV19
abundance: .
j_gene: TRBJ2-5
CDR3aa: CASSIGQGAQETQYF

v_gene: TRBV7-8
abundance: .
j_gene: TRBJ2-1
CDR3aa: CASSLITQGEQFF

v_gene: TRBV5-1
abundance: few
j_gene: TRBJ2-7
CDR3aa: CASSLPAGDSYEQYF

v_gene: TRBV5-5
abundance: .
j_gene: TRBJ2-7
CDR3aa: CASSFGQLLYEQYF

v_gene: TRBV10-1
abundance: .
j_gene: TRBJ1-6
CDR3aa: CASSVNRQNSPLHF

v_gene: TRBV6-4
abundance: .
j_gene: TRBJ1-1
CDR3aa: CASRPATGGDTEAFF

v_gene: TRBV7-8
abundance: .
j_gene: TRBJ2-2
CDR3aa: CASSLLDRVGGTGELFF

v_gene: TRBV7-8
abundance: .
j_gene: TRBJ1-4
CDR3aa: CASSRQGAMNEKLFF

v_gene: TRBV5-1
abundance: .
j_gene: TRBJ2-3
CDR3aa: CASTSREDTQYF

v_gene: TRBV6-1
abundance: once
j_gene: TRBJ1-2
CDR3aa: CASSEEAQRGNTF

v_gene: TRBV28
abundance: .
j_gene: TRBJ2-7
CDR3aa: CASLQGGEDYEQYF

v_gene: TRBV4-2
abundance: .
j_gene: TRBJ1-1
CDR3aa: CASSQLGQVIMLNTEAFF